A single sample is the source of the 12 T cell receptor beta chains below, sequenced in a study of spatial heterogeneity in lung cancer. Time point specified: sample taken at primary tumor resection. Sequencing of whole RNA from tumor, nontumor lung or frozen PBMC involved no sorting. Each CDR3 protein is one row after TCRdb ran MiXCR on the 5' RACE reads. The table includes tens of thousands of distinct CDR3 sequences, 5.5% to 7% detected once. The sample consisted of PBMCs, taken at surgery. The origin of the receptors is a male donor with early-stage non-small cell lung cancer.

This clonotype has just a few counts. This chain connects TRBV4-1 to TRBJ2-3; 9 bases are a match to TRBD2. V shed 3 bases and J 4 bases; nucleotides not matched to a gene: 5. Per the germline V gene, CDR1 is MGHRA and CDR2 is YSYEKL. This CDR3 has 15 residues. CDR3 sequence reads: CASSHNERGADTQYF. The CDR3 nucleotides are TGCGCCAGCAGCCACAATGAGCGGGGGGCAGATACGCAGTATTTT.

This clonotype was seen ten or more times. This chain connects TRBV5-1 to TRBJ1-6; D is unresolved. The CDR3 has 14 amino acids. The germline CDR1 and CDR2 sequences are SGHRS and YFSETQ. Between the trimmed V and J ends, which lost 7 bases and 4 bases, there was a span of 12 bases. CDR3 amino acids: CASSSGGYNSPLHF. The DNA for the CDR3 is TGCGCCAGCTCGTCGGGTGGATATAATTCACCCCTCCACTTT.

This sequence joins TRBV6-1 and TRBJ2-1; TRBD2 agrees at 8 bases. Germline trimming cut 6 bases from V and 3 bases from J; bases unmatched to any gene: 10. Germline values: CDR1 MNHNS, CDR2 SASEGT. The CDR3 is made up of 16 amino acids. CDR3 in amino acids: CASRATGLADYNEQFF. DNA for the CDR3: TGTGCCAGCAGGGCTACTGGACTAGCCGACTACAATGAGCAGTTCTTC.

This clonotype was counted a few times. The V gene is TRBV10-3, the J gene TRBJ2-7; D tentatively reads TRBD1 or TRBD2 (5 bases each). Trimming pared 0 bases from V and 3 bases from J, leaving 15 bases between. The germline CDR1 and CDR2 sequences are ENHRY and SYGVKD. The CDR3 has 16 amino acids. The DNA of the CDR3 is TGTGCCATCAGTGAGTCTCCCGGGGACGGCGACTACGAGCAGTACTTC. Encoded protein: CAISESPGDGDYEQYF.

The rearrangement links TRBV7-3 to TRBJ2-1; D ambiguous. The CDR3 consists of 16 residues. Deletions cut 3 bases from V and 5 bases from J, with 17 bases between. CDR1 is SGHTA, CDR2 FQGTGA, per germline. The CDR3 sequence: CASSLAHGRRNNEQFF. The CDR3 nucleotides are TGTGCCAGCAGCTTGGCCCACGGGCGCCGAAACAATGAGCAGTTCTTC.

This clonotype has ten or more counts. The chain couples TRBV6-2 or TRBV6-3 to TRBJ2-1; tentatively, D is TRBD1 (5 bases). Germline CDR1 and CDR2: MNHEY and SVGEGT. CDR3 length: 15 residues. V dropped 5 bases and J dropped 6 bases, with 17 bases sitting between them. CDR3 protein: CASSTRKGSVNEQFF. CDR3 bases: TGTGCCAGCAGTACCCGAAAGGGGTCCGTCAATGAGCAGTTCTTC.

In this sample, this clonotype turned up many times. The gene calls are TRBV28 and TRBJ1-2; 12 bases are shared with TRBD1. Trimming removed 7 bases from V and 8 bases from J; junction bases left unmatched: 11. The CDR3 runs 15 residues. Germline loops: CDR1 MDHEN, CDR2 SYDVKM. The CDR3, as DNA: TGTGCCAGCATCATCCAGGGACAGGGGGCTAAAGGCTACACCTTC. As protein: CASIIQGQGAKGYTF.

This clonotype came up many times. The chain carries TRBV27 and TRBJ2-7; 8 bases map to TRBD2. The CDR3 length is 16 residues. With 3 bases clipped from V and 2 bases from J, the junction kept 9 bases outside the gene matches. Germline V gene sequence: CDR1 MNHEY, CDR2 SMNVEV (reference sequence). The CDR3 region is CASSFLTSGLPYEQYF. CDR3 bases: TGTGCCAGCAGTTTCCTCACTAGCGGTCTGCCCTACGAGCAGTACTTC.

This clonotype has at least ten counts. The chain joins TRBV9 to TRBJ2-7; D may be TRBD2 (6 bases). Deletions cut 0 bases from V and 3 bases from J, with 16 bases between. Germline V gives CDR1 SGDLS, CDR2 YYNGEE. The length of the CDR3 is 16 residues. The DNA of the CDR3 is TGTGCCAGCAGCGTAGATGCGGGATCGAATAACTACGAGCAGTACTTC. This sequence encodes CASSVDAGSNNYEQYF.

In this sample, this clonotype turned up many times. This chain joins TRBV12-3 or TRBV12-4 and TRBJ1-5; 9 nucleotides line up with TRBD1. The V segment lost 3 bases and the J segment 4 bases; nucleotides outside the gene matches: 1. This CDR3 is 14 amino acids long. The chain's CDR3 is CASSFDRGNQPQHF. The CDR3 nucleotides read TGTGCCAGCAGTTTTGACAGGGGGAATCAGCCCCAGCATTTT.

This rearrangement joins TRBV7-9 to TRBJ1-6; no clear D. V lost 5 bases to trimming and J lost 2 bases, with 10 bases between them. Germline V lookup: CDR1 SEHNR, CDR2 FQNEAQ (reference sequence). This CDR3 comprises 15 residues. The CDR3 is CASSPPGAYNSPLHF. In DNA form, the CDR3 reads TGTGCCAGCAGCCCGCCCGGGGCCTATAATTCACCCCTCCACTTT.

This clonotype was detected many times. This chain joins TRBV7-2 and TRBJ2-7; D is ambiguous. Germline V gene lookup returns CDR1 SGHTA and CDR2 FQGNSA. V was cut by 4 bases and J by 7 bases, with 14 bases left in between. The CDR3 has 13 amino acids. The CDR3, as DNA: TGTGCCAGCAGCTCTCTCGGCCCCGCGGAGCAGTACGTC. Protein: CASSSLGPAEQYV.